Detailed here is one T cell receptor (beta chain). V was pared by 3 bases and J by 3 bases, with 4 bases of the junction left unmatched. This CDR3 has 15 amino acids. The data were taken from a study of human T cells and chemical hapten exposure. Time point indicated: patch test 1, 2 weeks after DPC sensitization. Documented treatment: therapeutic diphenylcyclopropenone sensitization with weekly scalp DPC. TCRdb independently ran MiXCR on the RACE reads; one entry per CDR3 protein. The data contain roughly 160,000 distinct CDR3 sequences, roughly 14% of them singletons. The chain joins TRBV12-3 or TRBV12-4 to TRBJ2-4; 8 positions agree with TRBD1. The clonotype comes from a woman in her 30s with alopecia areata. Some clones in this sample may be carry-over from other donors' samples. This sample comprised whole blood, obtained in connection with sensitization to the hapten diphenylcyclopropenone (DPC). The DNA for the CDR3 is TGTGCCAGCAGTTTCGGACAGGGAATCAAAAACATTCAGTACTTC. Residues: CASSFGQGIKNIQYF.